The 10 T cell receptor beta chains given below trace back to one sample, sequenced in a study of identical twins. Each CDR3 protein is one row after TCRdb ran MiXCR on the 5' RACE reads. The table includes about 530,000 distinct CDR3 sequences, 20% to 25% detected once. These data were also reused for a study on yellow fever vaccine responses in identical twins.

Sequencing used CD4+ T cells sorted from blood. The receptors were sampled from a young woman in good health.

This clonotype was detected only once. V and J are TRBV3-1 and TRBJ2-2; 7 bases fit TRBD1. The CDR3 spans 13 residues. Germline CDR1 LGHDT, CDR2 YNNKEL (reference sequence). Germline trimming cut 4 bases from V and 6 bases from J; bases unmatched to any gene: 2. As DNA, the CDR3 is TGTGCCAGCAGCCCCACAGGGGCCGGGGAGCTGTTTTTT. As protein: CASSPTGAGELFF. Full variable domain (rest looked up from reference TRBV3-1 and TRBJ2-2): DTAVSQTPKYLVTQMGNDKSIKCEQNLGHDTMYWYKQDSKKFLKIMFSYNNKELIINETVPNRFSPKSPDKAHLNLHINSLELGDSAVYFCASSPTGAGELFFGEGSRLTVL.

This clonotype was detected only a few times. The rearrangement joins TRBV5-1 to TRBJ1-1; possible D gene TRBD1, 5 bases. CDR1 is SGHRS and CDR2 is YFSETQ in the germline V gene. The CDR3 loop spans 13 amino acids. Trimming pared 4 bases from V and 4 bases from J, leaving 11 bases between. The CDR3 DNA reads TGCGCCAGCAGCATCTCAGGGACCACTGAAGCTTTCTTT. This gives the protein CASSISGTTEAFF.

This clonotype was found a few times. The chain couples TRBV24-1 to TRBJ2-3, with D hard to call. This CDR3 region has 14 residues. Germline V gene data show CDR1 as KGHDR and CDR2 as SFDVKD. Trimming took off 1 base at V and 2 bases at J, with 6 bases between the two ends. CDR3 protein: CATSDLRFTDTQYF. CDR3 sequence (DNA): TGTGCCACCAGTGATTTACGCTTCACAGATACGCAGTATTTT.

As concerns this clonotype: One end of the junction fails to match germline, which may point to a read error. The chain joins TRBV12-3 or TRBV12-4 to TRBJ2-2, with 9 bases aligning to TRBD1. This CDR3 region has 17 residues. The CDR3 region has the DNA TGTGCCAGCAGTACTCCACCCGGGACAGGGAAAACCGGGGAGCTGGTTTTT. The encoded protein is CASSTPPGTGKTGELVF.

The chain recombines TRBV3-1 with TRBJ2-1; 12 nucleotides match TRBD2. V lost 3 bases and J lost 9; bases outside the gene matches: 6. The CDR3 is 15 amino acids. Looked up from germline, CDR1 is LGHDT and CDR2 is YNNKEL (reference sequence). For the CDR3, the DNA is TGTGCCAGCAGCCAGACTAGCGGGAGTCCGAGTGAGCAGTTCTTC. It translates to CASSQTSGSPSEQFF.

This chain uses TRBV3-1 with TRBJ2-7; 7 bases line up with TRBD2. The germline gives CDR1 LGHDT, CDR2 YNNKEL (reference sequence). The junction had 8 bases not matched to a gene; V was cut back by 5 bases and J by 1 base. This CDR3 contains 15 residues. This chain's CDR3 is CASSDPSGASYEQYF. Written as DNA, the CDR3 is TGTGCCAGCAGCGACCCGAGCGGGGCATCCTACGAGCAGTACTTC.

The CDR3 sequence: CAISVGQSNQPQHF. The DNA for the CDR3 is TGTGCCATCAGTGTAGGACAGAGCAATCAGCCCCAGCATTTT. The chain employs TRBV10-3 and TRBJ1-5; possible D gene TRBD1, 6 bases. Germline CDR1 reads ENHRY; CDR2 reads SYGVKD. There are 14 residues in the CDR3. The germline V and J ends were trimmed by 4 bases and 1 base, with 8 bases remaining between them.

The chain is built from TRBV10-3 and TRBJ2-1, with a tentative D call TRBD1 (6 bases). The CDR3 consists of 12 residues. With 9 bases removed from V and 5 bases from J, the gap between germline ends came to 11 bases. CDR1 and CDR2 from the germline V gene are ENHRY and SYGVKD. The chain's CDR3 is CAISDRNNEQFF. Written as DNA, the CDR3 is TGTGCCATTTCGGACAGAAACAATGAGCAGTTCTTC.

This clonotype has a handful of counts. The V and J genes are TRBV20-1 and TRBJ2-7; the D is unclear. Germline V gene sequence: CDR1 DFQATT, CDR2 SNEGSKA (reference sequence). CDR3 size: 13 residues. V lost 1 base and J lost 0, with 7 bases in between. The CDR3 sequence is CSARVKSSYEQYF. In DNA form, the CDR3 reads TGCAGTGCTAGAGTCAAGAGCTCCTACGAGCAGTACTTC.

The V gene is TRBV3-1, the J gene TRBJ2-7; possible D gene TRBD2, 6 bases. CDR1 and CDR2 (germline): LGHDT, YNNKEL (reference sequence). This CDR3 spans 13 amino acids. The V gene lost 3 bases and the J gene lost 5 bases, with 11 bases spanning the gap. The CDR3 region has the DNA TGTGCCAGCAGCCATGGGGCGGGGAACGAGCAGTACGTC. Translation: CASSHGAGNEQYV.